This TCR beta chain was captured by sequencing in a study of T-cell memory formation after mild COVID-19. Whole-study context: TCR clusters were largely donor specific.

Worth noting for this clonotype: As yet, its antigen is unknown.

With 4 bases removed from V and 2 bases from J, the gap between germline ends came to 14 bases. Germline CDR1 reads MGHDK; CDR2 reads SYGVNS. This CDR3 comprises 15 residues. TCR alpha and TCR beta cDNA libraries carrying sample barcodes and UMIs were produced by 5'RACE using constant-segment primers. One entry per CDR3 protein results from TCRdb running MiXCR on the 5' RACE reads. The sample carries under 200,000 distinct CDR3 sequences, roughly 28% recorded once. Points from the study as a whole: Researchers found some responding clones in pre-infection memory, a sign that cross-reactive memory joined. Contracting clones, day 15 to 85, had balanced CD4/CD8, and later expanders favored CD4+.

The sequence derives from an adult woman who had mild COVID-19 (a few samples of this study predate the infection). Cell type and time point are not known. The V and J genes are TRBV25-1 and TRBJ2-5; a possible D gene is TRBD1 (5 bases). Material for sequencing was PBMCs or a T cell subset sorted from them (not recorded which). DNA for the CDR3: TGTGCCAGCAGTGCCCCCGCCGACAGACAAGAGACCCAGTACTTC. Its protein is CASSAPADRQETQYF.